The 20 T cell receptor beta chains below all came from one sample that was sequenced in a study of CD8+ T cells in alopecia areata. Isolated RNA was reverse transcribed into cDNA used as the sequencing template. Sequencing used immunoSEQ multiplex PCR; TCRdb keeps in-frame clones, though not all of them. Of approximately 150,000 clones in the sample, roughly 48% were seen once. The sample taken for sequencing was CD4+ T cells sorted from blood. Receptors were obtained from a human donor with alopecia areata.

This sequence joins TRBV7-2 and TRBJ2-2; possible D gene TRBD1, 6 bases. V was trimmed by 5 bases and J by 1 base, leaving 11 bases between them. The CDR3 spans 15 residues. Germline V CDR1 and CDR2: SGHTA, FQGNSA. CDR3 nucleotide sequence: TGTGCCAGCAGCCGGGACAACCAGAACACCGGGGAGCTGTTTTTT. The encoded protein is CASSRDNQNTGELFF.

This clone was detected only a few times. In nucleotides, the CDR3 is TGCAGCGTACTCAGGGGCGGCATAGGAAGGGAAAAACTGTTTTTT. This codes for CSVLRGGIGREKLFF. This rearrangement joins TRBV29-1 to TRBJ1-4, with D tentatively TRBD1 (6 bases). V lost 6 bases to trimming and J lost 8 bases, with 22 bases between them. The germline V gene encodes CDR1 SQVTM and CDR2 ANQGSEA. This CDR3 is 15 amino acids long.

This clone occurred a few times. This chain uses TRBV5-1 with TRBJ2-5; D remains ambiguous. V dropped 2 bases and J dropped 2 bases, with 7 bases sitting between them. The CDR3 consists of 13 residues. The germline CDR1 and CDR2 sequences are SGHRS and YFSETQ. The CDR3: CASSFLGQETQYF. In DNA, the CDR3 is TGCGCCAGCAGCTTTTTGGGACAAGAGACCCAGTACTTC. Looking up the rest from reference TRBV5-1 and TRBJ2-5 gives the full variable domain: KAGVTQTPRYLIKTRGQQVTLSCSPISGHRSVSWYQQTPGQGLQFLFEYFSETQRNKGNFPGRFSGRQFSNSRSEMNVSTLELGDSALYLCASSFLGQETQYFGPGTRLLVL.

The chain couples TRBV6-6 to TRBJ1-4; D perhaps matches TRBD1 (5 bases). The CDR3 covers 13 residues. The V gene lost 6 bases and the J gene lost 7 bases, with 12 bases spanning the gap. From germline, CDR1 is MNHNY and CDR2 SVGAGI (reference sequence). CDR3 sequence (DNA): TGTGCCAGCAGCGGGACGATTATTGAAAAACTGTTTTTT. Protein sequence: CASSGTIIEKLFF.

This clone was seen a handful of times. This rearrangement joins TRBV29-1 to TRBJ2-2; D is unresolved. Trimming left V 6 bases short and J 2 bases short, with 13 bases between. Germline V gene data show CDR1 as SQVTM and CDR2 as ANQGSEA. This CDR3 is built from 14 residues. CDR3 sequence (DNA): TGCAGCGTCCGCCTGGCACTAAACACCGGGGAGCTGTTTTTT. This sequence encodes CSVRLALNTGELFF.

This clone was seen once. The genes are TRBV7-9 and TRBJ2-3; D is possibly TRBD2 (6 bases). V lost 3 bases, J lost 4 bases, and 14 bases lay in between. The CDR3 length is 15 residues. CDR1 and CDR2 from the germline V gene are SEHNR and FQNEAQ (reference sequence). The CDR3 DNA reads TGTGCCAGCAGCTTTGCGGGAAAGCGGTCAGATACGCAGTATTTT. This gives the protein CASSFAGKRSDTQYF.

V is TRBV4-1 and J is TRBJ1-2; D gene unclear. The V end was cut by 0 bases, the J end by 8 bases, with 13 bases between. The germline V gene encodes CDR1 MGHRA and CDR2 YSYEKL. The CDR3 totals 14 residues. CDR3 region: CASSQDSSQTGYTF. The DNA of the CDR3 is TGCGCCAGCAGCCAAGATTCTAGCCAAACCGGCTACACCTTC.

V usage is TRBV2 and J usage is TRBJ2-5; D not certain. The CDR3 has 13 amino acids. Looked up from germline, CDR1 is SNHLY and CDR2 is FYNNEI. Trimming cost V 7 bases and J 5 bases, with 14 bases left between them. The CDR3 nucleotides are TGTGCCAGCAACGCAGAATTGAGGGAGACCCAGTACTTC. Translated: CASNAELRETQYF.

This clone was seen more than once but under ten times. J is TRBJ1-5 and V is TRBV7-2; D gene unclear. The CDR3 is 13 amino acids. Trimming stripped 5 bases from V and 6 bases from J, with 11 bases between. The germline CDR1 and CDR2 sequences are SGHTA and FQGNSA. Here the CDR3 DNA reads TGTGCCAGCAGCCCCGTAGGGAGTCAGCCCCAGCATTTT. It translates to CASSPVGSQPQHF. The full variable domain, its missing parts supplied by reference TRBV7-2 and TRBJ1-5, is GAGVSQSPSNKVTEKGKDVELRCDPISGHTALYWYRQSLGQGLEFLIYFQGNSAPDKSGLPSDRFSAERTGGSVSTLTIQRTQQEDSAVYLCASSPVGSQPQHFGDGTRLSIL.

This sequence joins TRBV15 and TRBJ2-5; D remains unclear. CDR1 is LNHNV, CDR2 YYDKDF, per germline (reference sequence). CDR3 size: 15 residues. The V end lost 1 base, the J end lost 5 bases, and 14 bases lay between the germline ends. In DNA, the CDR3 is TGTGCCACCAGCAGAGTCCCCGGTACCCGGGAGACCCAGTACTTC. Translated, it gives CATSRVPGTRETQYF.

The V and J genes are TRBV27 and TRBJ1-1; D gene ambiguous. CDR1 and CDR2 (germline): MNHEY, SMNVEV (reference sequence). CDR3 length: 16 amino acids. Trimming removed 8 bases at V and 7 bases at J, with 26 bases between. The CDR3: CASRGLGPGAFSEAFF. CDR3 bases: TGTGCCAGCCGCGGCTTAGGACCGGGAGCTTTTAGTGAAGCTTTCTTT.

This clone was counted a few times. The genes are TRBV30 and TRBJ1-2; D is ambiguous. CDR1 is GTSNPN and CDR2 is SVGIG in the germline V gene (reference sequence). The V and J ends lost 0 bases and 4 bases respectively, with 9 bases between them. This CDR3 has 13 residues. The CDR3 sequence: CAWSVGRTYGYTF. CDR3 nucleotides: TGTGCCTGGAGTGTCGGCCGGACCTATGGCTACACCTTC.

Only a few counts were recorded for this clone. The J gene is TRBJ2-5, the V gene TRBV7-9; perhaps TRBD2 as D (6 bases). There are 16 residues in the CDR3. Between the trimmed V and J ends, which lost 5 bases and 1 base, there was a span of 17 bases. From germline, CDR1 is SEHNR and CDR2 FQNEAQ (reference sequence). DNA of the CDR3: TGTGCCAGCAGCCAAAACCTCGGGAGAGTCCAAGAGACCCAGTACTTC. Amino acids: CASSQNLGRVQETQYF.

This clone has a handful of counts. The J gene is TRBJ2-3, the V gene TRBV18; D is uncertain. The germline V and J ends were trimmed by 6 bases and 5 bases, with 24 bases remaining between them. There are 17 residues in the CDR3. In germline, CDR1 is KGHSH, CDR2 LQKENI. DNA for the CDR3: TGTGCCAGCTCCGTCAGGTTCCAAGAGGTGACGAGAGATACGCAGTATTTT. It is translated as CASSVRFQEVTRDTQYF.

The CDR3 DNA follows: TGTGCCAGCAGTTTAGGTCGGGGGGCCTACTATCAGCCCCAGCATTTT. Its translation is CASSLGRGAYYQPQHF. The chain links TRBV28 to TRBJ1-5, with a possible D match to TRBD1 (6 bases). Looked up from germline, CDR1 is MDHEN and CDR2 is SYDVKM. V lost 2 bases and J 5 bases, leaving 16 bases between the germline ends. CDR3 size: 16 residues. Full variable domain (rest looked up from reference TRBV28 and TRBJ1-5): DVKVTQSSRYLVKRTGEKVFLECVQDMDHENMFWYRQDPGLGLRLIYFSYDVKMKEKGDIPEGYSVSREKKERFSLILESASTNQTSMYLCASSLGRGAYYQPQHFGDGTRLSIL.

In its sample, this clone was seen once. The rearrangement joins TRBV27 to TRBJ2-1; TRBD2 matches at 9 bases. J gave up 10 bases and V 3 bases, and 4 bases lay outside the gene matches. This CDR3 has 13 amino acids. The germline V gene has CDR1 MNHEY and CDR2 SMNVEV (reference sequence). The CDR3 loop reads CASSLGLAFEQFF. In DNA, the CDR3 is TGTGCCAGCAGTTTGGGACTAGCTTTCGAGCAGTTCTTC.

On this clone: An end of the junction differs from the germline gene, which may be a read error. This chain connects TRBV25-1 to TRBJ2-7; 7 bases are a match to TRBD2. Germline CDR1 is MGHDK and CDR2 is SYGVNS. The CDR3 consists of 12 residues. CDR3 region: CASALGGTILDF. DNA of the CDR3: TGTGCCAGTGCTCTGGGTGGGACTATCCTGGACTTC.

The chain is built from TRBV5-1 and TRBJ2-5, with 10 bases aligning to TRBD2. Germline V CDR1 and CDR2: SGHRS, YFSETQ. Trimming at V came to 4 bases and at J to 5 bases, leaving 5 bases not matched to a gene. The CDR3 is 14 amino acids. The CDR3 reads CASSGTAGGETQYF. The CDR3 DNA sequence: TGCGCCAGCAGCGGAACAGCGGGAGGGGAGACCCAGTACTTC.

The V and J genes are TRBV29-1 and TRBJ1-1, with D unclear. This CDR3 contains 15 residues. The germline gives CDR1 SQVTM, CDR2 ANQGSEA. Trimming shortened V by 6 bases and J by 4 bases, and 21 bases separated the two germline ends. This chain's CDR3 is CSVLPSKLVSTEAFF. The CDR3, as DNA: TGCAGCGTGTTACCGTCCAAACTTGTTAGCACTGAAGCTTTCTTT.

This clone was seen a single time. The rearrangement joins TRBV9 to TRBJ1-1; unclear D gene. From germline, CDR1 is SGDLS and CDR2 YYNGEE. V lost 0 bases to trimming and J lost 10 bases, with 13 bases between them. The CDR3 covers 13 residues. For the CDR3, the DNA is TGTGCCAGCAGCGTAGCAAATGGGGAAGGAGCTTTCTTT. Translation gives CASSVANGEGAFF.